This TCR beta chain was observed in a study of blood T cell repertoires in COVID-19. As for the study in general: In each case, the material was cDNA or gDNA derived from T cells, B-cell-depleted T cells, or PBMCs.

CDR1 SQVTM and CDR2 ANQGSEA come from the germline V gene. Trimming at V came to 4 bases and at J to 7 bases, leaving 4 bases not matched to a gene. This CDR3 has 11 residues. In the original processing: The authors estimated nucleated cell counts from reference gene primer amplification. TCRdb's copy holds only in-frame clones and misses some; the assay was immunoSEQ multiplex PCR. V, J and clone size reflect that table, while D and trimming were determined from the DNA. The profile covers more than 150,000 clones, with 80% to 90% appearing a single time and 8% to 10% taken by the ten largest. V is TRBV29-1 and J is TRBJ2-7, with 7 bases fitting TRBD1. Specimen: peripheral blood. The source of this sequence is a man aged 55 to 70 with acute or convalescent COVID-19. CDR3 bases: TGCAGCGTTGGACAGGGTCGGGAGCAGTACTTC. This translates into CSVGQGREQYF.